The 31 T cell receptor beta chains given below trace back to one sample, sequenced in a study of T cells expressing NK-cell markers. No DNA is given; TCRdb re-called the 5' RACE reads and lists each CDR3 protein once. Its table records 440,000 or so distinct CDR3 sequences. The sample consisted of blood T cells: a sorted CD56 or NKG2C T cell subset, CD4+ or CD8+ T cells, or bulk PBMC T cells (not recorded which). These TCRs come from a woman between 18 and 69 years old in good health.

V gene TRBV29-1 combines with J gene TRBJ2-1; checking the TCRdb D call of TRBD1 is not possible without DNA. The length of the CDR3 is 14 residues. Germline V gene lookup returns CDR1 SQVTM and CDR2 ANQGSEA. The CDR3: CSVGGVLSYNEQFF.

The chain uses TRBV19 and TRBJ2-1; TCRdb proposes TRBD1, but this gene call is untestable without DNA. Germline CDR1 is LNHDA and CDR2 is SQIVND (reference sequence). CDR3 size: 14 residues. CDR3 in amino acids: CASSTTGTDNEQFF.

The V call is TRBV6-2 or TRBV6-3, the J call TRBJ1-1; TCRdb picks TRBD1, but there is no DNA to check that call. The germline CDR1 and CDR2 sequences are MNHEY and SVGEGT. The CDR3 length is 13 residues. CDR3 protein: CASSIGGRTEAFF.

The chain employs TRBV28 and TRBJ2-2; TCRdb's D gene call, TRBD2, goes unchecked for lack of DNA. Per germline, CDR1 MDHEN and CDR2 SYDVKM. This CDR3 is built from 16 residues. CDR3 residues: CASSTPPSEGPGELFF.

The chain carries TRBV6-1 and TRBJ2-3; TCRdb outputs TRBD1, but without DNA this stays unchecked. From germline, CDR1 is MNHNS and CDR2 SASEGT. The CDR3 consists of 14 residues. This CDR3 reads CASSQTGATDTQYF.

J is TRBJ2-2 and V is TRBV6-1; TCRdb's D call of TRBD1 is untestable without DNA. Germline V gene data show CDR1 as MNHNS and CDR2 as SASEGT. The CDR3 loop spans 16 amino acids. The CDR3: CASRNDRGGEIGELFF.

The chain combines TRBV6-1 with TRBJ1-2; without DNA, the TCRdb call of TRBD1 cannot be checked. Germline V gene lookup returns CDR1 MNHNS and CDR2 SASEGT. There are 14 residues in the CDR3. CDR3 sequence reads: CASSTIGGGYGYTF.

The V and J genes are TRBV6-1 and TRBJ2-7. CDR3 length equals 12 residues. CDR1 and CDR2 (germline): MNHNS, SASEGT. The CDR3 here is CASSATRYEQYF.

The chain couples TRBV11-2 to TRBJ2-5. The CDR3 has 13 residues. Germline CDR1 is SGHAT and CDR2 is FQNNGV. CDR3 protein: CASSTTPEETQYF.

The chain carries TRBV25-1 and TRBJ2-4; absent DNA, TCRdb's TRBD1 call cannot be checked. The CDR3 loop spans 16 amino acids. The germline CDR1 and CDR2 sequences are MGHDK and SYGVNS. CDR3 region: CASRRLGGWGKNIQYF. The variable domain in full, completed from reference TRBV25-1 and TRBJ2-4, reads EADIYQTPRYLVIGTGKKITLECSQTMGHDKMYWYQQDPGMELHLIHYSYGVNSTEKGDLSSESTVSRIRTEHFPLTLESARPSHTSQYLCASRRLGGWGKNIQYFGAGTRLSVL.

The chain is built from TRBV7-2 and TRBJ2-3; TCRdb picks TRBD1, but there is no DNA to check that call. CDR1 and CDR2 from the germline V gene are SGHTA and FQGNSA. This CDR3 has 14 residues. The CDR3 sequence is CARGKFGAADTQYF.

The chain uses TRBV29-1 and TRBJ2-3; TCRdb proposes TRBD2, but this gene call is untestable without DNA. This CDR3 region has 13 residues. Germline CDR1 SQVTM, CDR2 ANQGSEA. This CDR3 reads CSGGTSGTDTQYF.

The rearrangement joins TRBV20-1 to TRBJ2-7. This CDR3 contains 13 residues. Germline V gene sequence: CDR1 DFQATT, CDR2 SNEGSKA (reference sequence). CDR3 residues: CSAREPKTYEQYF.

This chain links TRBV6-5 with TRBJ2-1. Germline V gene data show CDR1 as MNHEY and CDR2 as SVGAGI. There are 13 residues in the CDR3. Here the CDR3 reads CASSYSVGYEQFF.

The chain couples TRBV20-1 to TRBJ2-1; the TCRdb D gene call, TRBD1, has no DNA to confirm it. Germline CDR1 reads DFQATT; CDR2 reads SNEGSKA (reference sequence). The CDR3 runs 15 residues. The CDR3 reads CSASWTGTSYNEQFF.

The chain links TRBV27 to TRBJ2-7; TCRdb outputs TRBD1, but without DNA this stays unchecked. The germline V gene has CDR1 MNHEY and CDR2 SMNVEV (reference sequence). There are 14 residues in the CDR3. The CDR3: CASSRQGSSYEQYF.

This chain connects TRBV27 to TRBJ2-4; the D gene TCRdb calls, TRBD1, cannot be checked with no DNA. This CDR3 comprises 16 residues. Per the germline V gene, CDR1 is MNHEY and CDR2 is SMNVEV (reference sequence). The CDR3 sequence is CASSLPPRGRGNIQYF.

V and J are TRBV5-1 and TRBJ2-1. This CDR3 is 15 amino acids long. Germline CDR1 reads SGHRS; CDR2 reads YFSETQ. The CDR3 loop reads CASRWTESSYNEQFF.

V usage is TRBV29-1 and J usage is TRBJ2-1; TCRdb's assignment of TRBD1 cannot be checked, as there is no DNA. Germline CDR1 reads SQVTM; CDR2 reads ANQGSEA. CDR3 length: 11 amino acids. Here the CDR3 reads CSATTAAEQFF.

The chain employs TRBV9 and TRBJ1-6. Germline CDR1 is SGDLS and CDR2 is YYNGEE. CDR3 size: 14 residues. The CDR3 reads CASSVGEYNSPLHF.

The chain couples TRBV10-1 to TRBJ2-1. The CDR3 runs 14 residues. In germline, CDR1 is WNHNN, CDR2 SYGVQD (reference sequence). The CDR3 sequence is CASSESDLRDEQFF.

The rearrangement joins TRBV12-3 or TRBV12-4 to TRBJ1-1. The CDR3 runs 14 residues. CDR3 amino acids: CASRTLEQNTEAFF.

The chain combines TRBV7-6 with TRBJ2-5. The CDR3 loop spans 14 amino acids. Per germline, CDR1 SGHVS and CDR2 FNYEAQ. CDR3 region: CASSLAGTRETQYF.

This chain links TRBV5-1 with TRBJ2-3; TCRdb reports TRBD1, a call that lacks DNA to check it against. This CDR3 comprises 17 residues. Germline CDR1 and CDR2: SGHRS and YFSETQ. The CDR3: CASGSSPGTGVTDTQYF.

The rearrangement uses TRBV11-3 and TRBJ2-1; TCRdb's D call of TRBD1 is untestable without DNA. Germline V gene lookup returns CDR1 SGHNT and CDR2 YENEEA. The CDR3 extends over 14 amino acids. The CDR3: CASSPQGEYNEQFF.

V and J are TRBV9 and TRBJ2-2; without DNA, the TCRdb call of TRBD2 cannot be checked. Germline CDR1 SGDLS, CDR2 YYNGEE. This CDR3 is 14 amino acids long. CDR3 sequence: CASSLRGTSGELFF.

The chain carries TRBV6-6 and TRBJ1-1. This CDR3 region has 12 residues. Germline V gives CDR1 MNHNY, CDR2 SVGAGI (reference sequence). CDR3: CASRSQDTEAFF.

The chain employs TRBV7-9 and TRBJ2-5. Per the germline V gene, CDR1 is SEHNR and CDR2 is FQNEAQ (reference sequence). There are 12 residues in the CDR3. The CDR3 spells CASSLQTETQYF.

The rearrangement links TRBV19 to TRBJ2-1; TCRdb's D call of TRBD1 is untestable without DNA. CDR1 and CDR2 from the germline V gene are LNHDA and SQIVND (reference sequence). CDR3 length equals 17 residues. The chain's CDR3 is CASSRDRVSVIDNEQFF.

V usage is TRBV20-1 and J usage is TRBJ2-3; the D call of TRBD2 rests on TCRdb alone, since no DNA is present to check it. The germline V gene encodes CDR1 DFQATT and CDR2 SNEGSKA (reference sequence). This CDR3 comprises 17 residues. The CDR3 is CSARDSGLAGLTDTQYF.

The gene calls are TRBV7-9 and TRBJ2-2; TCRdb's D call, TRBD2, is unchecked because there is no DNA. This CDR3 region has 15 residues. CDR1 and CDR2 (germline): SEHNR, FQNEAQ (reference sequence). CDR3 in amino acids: CASSPVRGNTGELFF.